A single sample is the source of the 32 T cell receptor beta chains below, sequenced in a study of early T cells in non-severe SARS-CoV-2 infection. TCRdb used MiXCR to reprocess the 5' RACE reads, holding one entry per CDR3 protein. Among tens of thousands of distinct CDR3 sequences, roughly 8% were seen once, and the ten largest hold roughly 4.2%. The sequencing sample was made of whole blood. The origin of the receptors is an adult who was a healthcare worker with PCR-confirmed SARS-CoV-2 infection or an uninfected control (not recorded which).

The chain combines TRBV6-2 or TRBV6-3 with TRBJ2-2, with TRBD2 matching over 7 bases. The CDR3 loop spans 16 amino acids. Germline CDR1 and CDR2: MNHEY and SVGEGT. The V segment lost 2 bases and the J segment 1 base; nucleotides outside the gene matches: 4. CDR3 nucleotides: TGTGCCAGCAGTTACCGGACTAGGATGAACACCGGGGAGCTGTTTTTT. Translating it yields CASSYRTRMNTGELFF.

There are many counts of this clonotype. This chain uses TRBV6-1 with TRBJ1-6; D gene uncertain. Germline CDR1 and CDR2: MNHNS and SASEGT. Trimming left V 4 bases short and J 0 bases short, with 19 bases between. The CDR3 has 19 amino acids. CDR3 nucleotides: TGTGCCAGCAGTGTAGGAGTTATATTAAAAAGCTCCTATAATTCACCCCTCCACTTT. It encodes CASSVGVILKSSYNSPLHF.

The V gene is TRBV5-1, the J gene TRBJ2-1; possible D gene TRBD2, 6 bases. Germline V lookup: CDR1 SGHRS, CDR2 YFSETQ. Between the trimmed V and J ends, which lost 4 bases and 3 bases, there was a span of 11 bases. There are 14 residues in the CDR3. CDR3 DNA sequence: TGCGCCAGCAGCGAAACTAGCCGCTACAATGAGCAGTTCTTC. Protein sequence: CASSETSRYNEQFF.

In this sample, this clonotype turned up once. This chain connects TRBV7-9 to TRBJ1-4; 8 bases line up with TRBD1. J gave up 0 bases and V 4 bases, and 4 bases lay outside the gene matches. Germline V lookup: CDR1 SEHNR, CDR2 FQNEAQ (reference sequence). The CDR3 totals 16 residues. CDR3 amino acids: CASSWTGITTNEKLFF. The CDR3 DNA is TGTGCCAGCAGCTGGACAGGGATCACAACTAATGAAAAACTGTTTTTT.

The chain combines TRBV10-3 with TRBJ2-1; 13 nucleotides agree with TRBD2. Trimming cost V 6 bases and J 7 bases; bases outside gene matches: 6. The CDR3 spans 15 residues. The germline CDR1 and CDR2 sequences are ENHRY and SYGVKD. CDR3 DNA sequence: TGTGCCATCAGGGAGACTAGCGGGGGGTCGAATGAGCAGTTCTTC. Amino acids: CAIRETSGGSNEQFF.

In nucleotides, the CDR3 is TGTGCCAGCAGCGCGACGACAGGGGGGACCTACGAGCAGTACTTC. Encoded protein: CASSATTGGTYEQYF. V gene TRBV9 combines with J gene TRBJ2-7; 9 bases map to TRBD1. The germline CDR1 and CDR2 sequences are SGDLS and YYNGEE. This CDR3 is 15 amino acids long. J was trimmed by 2 bases and V by 3 bases; bases with no gene match: 6.

By share of the sample, this clonotype is medium-sized. The chain links TRBV5-1 to TRBJ1-4, with a possible D match to TRBD1 (6 bases). This CDR3 has 13 residues. CDR1 is SGHRS, CDR2 YFSETQ, per germline. The V gene lost 2 bases and the J gene lost 8 bases, with 10 bases spanning the gap. This CDR3 is CASSFQGHEKLFF. As DNA, the CDR3 is TGCGCCAGCAGCTTCCAGGGACACGAAAAACTGTTTTTT.

J is TRBJ1-2 and V is TRBV10-3; D is unresolved. Trimming removed 0 bases at V and 2 bases at J, with 13 bases between. The CDR3 loop spans 16 amino acids. CDR1 is ENHRY and CDR2 is SYGVKD in the germline V gene. CDR3 protein: CAISESGSSSNYGYTF. The CDR3 DNA reads as TGTGCCATCAGTGAGTCGGGATCCTCCTCAAACTATGGCTACACCTTC.

This clonotype was seen only a few times. V usage is TRBV5-5 and J usage is TRBJ1-2, with D perhaps TRBD1 (6 bases). CDR1 is SGHKS and CDR2 is YYEKEE in the germline V gene (reference sequence). With 2 bases removed from V and 0 bases from J, the gap between germline ends came to 20 bases. The CDR3 sequence is 18 residues long. The CDR3 region is CASSFSQGRGQANYGYTF. The CDR3 DNA follows: TGTGCCAGCAGCTTTAGCCAAGGCAGGGGCCAAGCTAACTATGGCTACACCTTC.

Concerning this clonotype itself: Being one base from a much bigger clone, this may be a read error. The J gene is TRBJ2-1, the V gene TRBV30; 7 bases line up with TRBD2. From germline, CDR1 is GTSNPN and CDR2 SVGIG (reference sequence). The CDR3 has 12 amino acids. V lost 4 bases, J lost 11 bases, and 8 bases stayed unmatched. The CDR3 bases are TGTGCCTGGACTAGCGGCACACATAAGCAGTTCTTC. Translating it yields CAWTSGTHKQFF.

V usage is TRBV29-1 and J usage is TRBJ1-4; 7 bases fit TRBD1. CDR1 and CDR2 (germline): SQVTM, ANQGSEA. The CDR3 spans 13 residues. J was trimmed by 8 bases and V by 4 bases; bases with no gene match: 7. CDR3 amino acids: CSVGRDSREKLFF. The CDR3 DNA follows: TGCAGCGTTGGGCGGGACAGCAGAGAAAAACTGTTTTTT.

This clonotype was seen a handful of times. The rearrangement uses TRBV13 and TRBJ1-4, with D unresolved. CDR3 length equals 16 residues. V was pared by 5 bases and J by 3 bases, with 16 bases between. CDR1 is PRHDT, CDR2 FYEKMQ, per germline (reference sequence). Here the CDR3 DNA reads TGTGCCAGCAGCCGAAAACCTAGTATGGCTAATGAAAAACTGTTTTTT. This gives the protein CASSRKPSMANEKLFF.

The genes are TRBV11-2 and TRBJ2-7, with TRBD1 matching 7 bases. The V segment lost 5 bases and the J segment 5 bases; nucleotides outside the gene matches: 15. Germline V gene lookup returns CDR1 SGHAT and CDR2 FQNNGV. The CDR3 contains 16 residues. The CDR3 coding sequence is TGTGCCAGCAGCACCCTAAGGGGGCGCATCGTCCACGAGCAGTACTTC. It encodes CASSTLRGRIVHEQYF. Combining the CDR3 with reference TRBV11-2 and TRBJ2-7 gives the whole variable domain EAGVAQSPRYKIIEKRQSVAFWCNPISGHATLYWYQQILGQGPKLLIQFQNNGVVDDSQLPKDRFSAERLKGVDSTLKIQPAKLEDSAVYLCASSTLRGRIVHEQYFGPGTRLTVT.

This clonotype has at least ten counts. This chain uses TRBV7-6 with TRBJ2-7; 7 positions agree with TRBD2. V trimming: 5 bases; J trimming: 2 bases; junction bases outside the gene matches: 21. The length of the CDR3 is 19 residues. Germline CDR1 and CDR2: SGHVS and FNYEAQ. In DNA form, the CDR3 reads TGTGCCAGCAGCCCTTGGTCGGCGGGAGAGGATCCGGGGGCCTACGAGCAGTACTTC. Its protein product is CASSPWSAGEDPGAYEQYF.

By share of the sample, this clonotype is medium-sized. This chain links TRBV7-2 with TRBJ2-2; the D is unclear. Trimming removed 0 bases from V and 0 bases from J, with 2 bases in between. CDR3 size: 14 residues. Germline V gene data show CDR1 as SGHTA and CDR2 as FQGNSA. The CDR3 loop reads CASSLAANTGELFF. CDR3 in DNA: TGTGCCAGCAGCTTAGCTGCGAACACCGGGGAGCTGTTTTTT.

This clonotype was detected only a few times. This chain uses TRBV5-1 with TRBJ2-5; D unresolved. The germline V and J ends were trimmed by 7 bases and 0 bases, with 10 bases remaining between them. The CDR3 extends over 13 amino acids. Looked up from germline, CDR1 is SGHRS and CDR2 is YFSETQ. Here the CDR3 reads CASARPDQETQYF. The CDR3, as DNA: TGCGCCAGCGCCCGGCCAGACCAAGAGACCCAGTACTTC.

This clonotype appeared a few times. CDR3 DNA: TGTGCCAGTACCCGGGAAGCGGGCCACCAAGAGACCCAGTACTTC. This gives the protein CASTREAGHQETQYF. V is TRBV19 and J is TRBJ2-5; possibly TRBD2 for D (6 bases). This CDR3 is 15 amino acids long. Per the germline V gene, CDR1 is LNHDA and CDR2 is SQIVND (reference sequence). V was pared by 7 bases and J by 0 bases, with 15 bases between.

A few counts support this clonotype. J is TRBJ2-7 and V is TRBV28; no clear D gene. Germline loops: CDR1 MDHEN, CDR2 SYDVKM. The V gene lost 6 bases and the J gene lost 3 bases, with 6 bases spanning the gap. This CDR3 contains 11 residues. CDR3 loop: CASRGGYEQYF. The CDR3 DNA reads TGTGCCAGCAGAGGTGGCTACGAGCAGTACTTC.

This clonotype has just a few counts. The CDR3 is CATSRQGYNEQFF. In nucleotides, the CDR3 is TGTGCCACCAGCAGACAGGGGTACAATGAGCAGTTCTTC. The chain combines TRBV15 with TRBJ2-1, with D perhaps TRBD1 (6 bases). V lost 2 bases to trimming and J lost 4 bases, with 6 bases between them. Germline lookup yields CDR1 LNHNV and CDR2 YYDKDF (reference sequence). The CDR3 spans 13 residues.

V is TRBV7-6 and J is TRBJ1-4; D is undetermined. Between the trimmed V and J ends, which lost 5 bases and 6 bases, there was a span of 16 bases. This CDR3 contains 15 residues. Germline CDR1 and CDR2: SGHVS and FNYEAQ. CDR3 in DNA: TGTGCCAGCAGCCCCACCCAGAATTACTATGAAAAACTGTTTTTT. Translation gives CASSPTQNYYEKLFF.

The chain carries TRBV21-1 and TRBJ2-1. TRBV21-1 is termed a pseudogene. This CDR3 spans 10 amino acids. CDR3 coding DNA: TGTGCCATGTCGAACAATGAGCAGTTCTTC. Translation gives CAMSNNEQFF.

This clonotype was detected ten times or more. The chain joins TRBV27 to TRBJ2-7; the D gene could be TRBD1 or TRBD2 (8 bases each). The V end was cut by 5 bases, the J end by 2 bases, with 37 bases between. Per germline, CDR1 MNHEY and CDR2 SMNVEV (reference sequence). The CDR3 contains 22 residues. In DNA form, the CDR3 reads TGTGCCAGCAGTCCAGGGGGCCAAGGCTTAAAACAGGGCGGGAGGCCGACCTACGAGCAGTACTTC. Residues: CASSPGGQGLKQGGRPTYEQYF.

This clonotype was seen at least ten times. The chain combines TRBV5-4 with TRBJ1-1; the D gene is possibly TRBD1 (6 bases). Deletions cut 2 bases from V and 1 base from J, with 12 bases between. Per germline, CDR1 SGHNT and CDR2 YYREEE (reference sequence). The CDR3 is 15 amino acids. The CDR3 spells CASSFYRVGNTEAFF. For the CDR3, the DNA is TGTGCCAGCAGCTTCTACAGGGTCGGGAACACTGAAGCTTTCTTT.

This clonotype was counted ten times or more. The V gene is TRBV5-6, the J gene TRBJ1-3, with D tentatively TRBD1 (5 bases). Germline lookup yields CDR1 SGHDT and CDR2 YYEEEE. Trimming pared 3 bases from V and 4 bases from J, leaving 14 bases between. CDR3 length equals 15 residues. This chain's CDR3 is CASSSGLSRGNTIYF. The CDR3 DNA reads TGTGCCAGCAGCTCGGGACTTAGCCGAGGAAACACCATATATTTT.

This clonotype occurred a few times. The chain links TRBV12-3 or TRBV12-4 to TRBJ2-1; D tentatively fits TRBD1 or TRBD2 (5 bases each). The CDR3 is 17 amino acids. The germline V and J ends were trimmed by 0 bases and 2 bases, with 14 bases remaining between them. CDR3 loop: CASSLAAWGKAYNEQFF. CDR3 nucleotides: TGTGCCAGCAGTTTAGCCGCCTGGGGGAAAGCCTACAATGAGCAGTTCTTC.

This clonotype was detected ten times or more. The chain carries TRBV7-9 and TRBJ2-1; 8 nucleotides match TRBD1. With 5 bases clipped from V and 7 bases from J, the junction kept 4 bases outside the gene matches. The CDR3 extends over 13 amino acids. CDR1 and CDR2 from the germline V gene are SEHNR and FQNEAQ (reference sequence). The CDR3 nucleotides are TGTGCCAGCAGCCTCGACAGGGGTAATGAGCAGTTCTTC. Translation gives CASSLDRGNEQFF.

The chain employs TRBV28 and TRBJ2-7; D not certain. This CDR3 is 11 amino acids long. Germline lookup yields CDR1 MDHEN and CDR2 SYDVKM. Between the trimmed V and J ends, which lost 6 bases and 2 bases, there was a span of 5 bases. In DNA form, the CDR3 reads TGTGCCAGCAGAACCCCCTACGAGCAGTACTTC. Translated: CASRTPYEQYF.

There are a few counts of this clonotype. CDR3: CASSPLVLEQYF. In nucleotides, the CDR3 is TGTGCCAGCAGCCCACTAGTGCTCGAGCAGTACTTC. The rearrangement joins TRBV7-9 to TRBJ2-7, with a weak D call TRBD2 (5 bases). The length of the CDR3 is 12 residues. The germline V gene has CDR1 SEHNR and CDR2 FQNEAQ (reference sequence). Between the trimmed V and J ends, which lost 5 bases and 6 bases, there was a span of 11 bases.

This clonotype was found a few times. The chain couples TRBV4-2 to TRBJ2-7, with D tentatively TRBD1 (5 bases). CDR1 and CDR2 from the germline V gene are LGHNA and YNFKEQ. CDR3 length: 12 residues. Trimming stripped 0 bases from V and 10 bases from J, with 10 bases between. Here the CDR3 reads CASSQDLQEQYF. The CDR3 DNA follows: TGTGCCAGCAGCCAAGATTTACAGGAACAGTACTTC.

The count of this clonotype is one. The chain links TRBV7-8 to TRBJ2-5, with 8 bases that match TRBD2. V shed 3 bases, J shed 2 bases, and the junction held 2 bases outside the gene matches. Germline V CDR1 and CDR2: SGHVS, FQNEAQ. The CDR3 is 14 residues long. DNA of the CDR3: TGTGCCAGCAGCTTTGGACTAGCACAAGAGACCCAGTACTTC. This gives the protein CASSFGLAQETQYF.

The rearrangement joins TRBV27 to TRBJ1-5; 7 nucleotides line up with TRBD1. CDR1 and CDR2 from the germline V gene are MNHEY and SMNVEV (reference sequence). J lost 4 bases, V lost 2 bases, and 2 bases had no gene match. CDR3 length equals 14 residues. The CDR3 sequence: CASSLTGANQPQHF. The CDR3 coding sequence is TGTGCCAGCAGTTTAACAGGGGCAAATCAGCCCCAGCATTTT.

This clonotype showed up just a few times. The rearrangement links TRBV27 to TRBJ2-7, with 11 positions matching TRBD1. The CDR3 is made up of 18 amino acids. With 5 bases clipped from V and 2 bases from J, the junction kept 14 bases outside the gene matches. Germline assignment: CDR1 MNHEY and CDR2 SMNVEV (reference sequence). This CDR3 reads CASSPFRTGGVLAYEQYF. DNA for the CDR3: TGTGCCAGCAGTCCATTTCGGACAGGGGGCGTCCTGGCCTACGAGCAGTACTTC.